The text below deals with one T cell receptor (beta chain). This record belongs to a study of cytomegalovirus exposure and HLA in healthy donors. Both 60 Vbeta primers and 13 Jbeta primers went into the PCR. Clones were read by immunoSEQ multiplex PCR, and TCRdb kept only the in-frame ones, dropping some. The top ten hold roughly 3% of the sample, which has 180,000 or so clones, over 70% seen once. Source material: PBMCs. The receptor comes from a female donor in good health and CMV-seronegative.

The CDR3: CASSKGECIRSYNEQFF. In DNA form, the CDR3 reads TGTGCCAGCAGCAAAGGGGAGTGCATACGCTCCTACAATGAGCAGTTCTTC. The genes are TRBV21-1 and TRBJ2-1; TRBD2 reflects the table's D call only, with no check against the DNA. TRBV21-1 corresponds to a pseudogene. This CDR3 is 17 amino acids long.